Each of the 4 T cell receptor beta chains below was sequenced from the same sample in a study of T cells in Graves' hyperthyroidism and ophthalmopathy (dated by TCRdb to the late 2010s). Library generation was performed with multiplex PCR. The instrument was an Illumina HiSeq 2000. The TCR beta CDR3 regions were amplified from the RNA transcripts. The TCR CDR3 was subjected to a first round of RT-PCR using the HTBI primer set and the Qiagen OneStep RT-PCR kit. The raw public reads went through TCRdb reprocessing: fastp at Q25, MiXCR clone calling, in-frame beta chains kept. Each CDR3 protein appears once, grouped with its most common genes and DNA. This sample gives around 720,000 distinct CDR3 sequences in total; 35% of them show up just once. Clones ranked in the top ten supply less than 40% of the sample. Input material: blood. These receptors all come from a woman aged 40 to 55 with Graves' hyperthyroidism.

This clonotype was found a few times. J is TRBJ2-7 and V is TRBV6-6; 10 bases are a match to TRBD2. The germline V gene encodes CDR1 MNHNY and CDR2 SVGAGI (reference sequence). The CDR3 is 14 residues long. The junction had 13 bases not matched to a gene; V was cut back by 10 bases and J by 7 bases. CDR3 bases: TGTGCCACCGATCTAGCGGGAGCTCTGGGGGAGCAGTACTTC. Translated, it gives CATDLAGALGEQYF.

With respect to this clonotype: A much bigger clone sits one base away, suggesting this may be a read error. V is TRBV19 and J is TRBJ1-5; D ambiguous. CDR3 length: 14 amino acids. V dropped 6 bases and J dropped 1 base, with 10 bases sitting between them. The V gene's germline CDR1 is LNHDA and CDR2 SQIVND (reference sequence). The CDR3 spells CASRKYDSNQPQHF. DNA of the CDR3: TGTGCCAGTAGGAAGTACGACAGCAATCAGCCCCAGCATTTT.

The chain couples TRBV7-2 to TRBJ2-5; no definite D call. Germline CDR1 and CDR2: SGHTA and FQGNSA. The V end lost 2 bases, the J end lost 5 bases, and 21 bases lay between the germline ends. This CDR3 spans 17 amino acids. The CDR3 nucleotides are TGTGCCAGCAGCTTAACTATAGTGTTCTCGGACCCGGAGACCCAGTACTTC. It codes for CASSLTIVFSDPETQYF.

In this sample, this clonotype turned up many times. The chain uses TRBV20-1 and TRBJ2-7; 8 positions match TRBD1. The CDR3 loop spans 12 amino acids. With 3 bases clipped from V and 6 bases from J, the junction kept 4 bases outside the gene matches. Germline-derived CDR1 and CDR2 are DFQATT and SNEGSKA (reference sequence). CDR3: CSASQGALEQYF. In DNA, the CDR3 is TGCAGTGCTAGCCAGGGGGCGCTCGAGCAGTACTTC.